These 25 T cell receptor beta chains share one sample of origin, sequenced in a study of neurological immune-mediated disorders. One entry per CDR3 protein results from TCRdb running MiXCR on the 5' RACE reads. This table holds tens of thousands of distinct CDR3 sequences, 3.6% found once. The sequencing input was PBMCs. The receptors were gathered from a man aged 25-45 years with multiple sclerosis.

This clonotype was counted ten times or more. V is TRBV9 and J is TRBJ2-3; 9 bases align to TRBD2. The V segment lost 0 bases and the J segment 2 bases; nucleotides outside the gene matches: 10. CDR3 size: 18 residues. The V gene's germline CDR1 is SGDLS and CDR2 YYNGEE. The CDR3 loop reads CASSVGGSSGGLTDTQYF. The CDR3 region has the DNA TGTGCCAGCAGCGTAGGCGGGAGTAGCGGGGGCCTCACAGATACGCAGTATTTT.

This clonotype was seen at least ten times. The chain is built from TRBV6-2 or TRBV6-3 and TRBJ2-7, with a weak D call TRBD1 (5 bases). The CDR3 runs 16 residues. V lost 0 bases to trimming and J lost 3 bases, with 15 bases between them. CDR1 is MNHEY, CDR2 SVGEGT, per germline. The CDR3, as DNA: TGTGCCAGCAGTTACTCGATGGCAGGGAATGGCTACGAGCAGTACTTC. It yields the protein CASSYSMAGNGYEQYF.

This clonotype was observed many times. V is TRBV10-2 and J is TRBJ2-1; 9 positions match TRBD1. The CDR3 covers 13 residues. Trimming removed 8 bases from V and 6 bases from J; junction bases left unmatched: 5. Germline loops: CDR1 WSHSY, CDR2 SAAADI. The chain's CDR3 is CASGTGRANEQFF. The CDR3 nucleotides read TGCGCCAGCGGGACAGGGAGGGCCAATGAGCAGTTCTTC.

This clonotype was detected ten times or more. The J gene is TRBJ2-7, the V gene TRBV5-6; the D gene is possibly TRBD1 (6 bases). V lost 6 bases, J lost 1 base, and 14 bases lay in between. The CDR3 is made up of 14 amino acids. Germline V lookup: CDR1 SGHDT, CDR2 YYEEEE. CDR3 loop: CASIRDRFSYEQYF. Here the CDR3 DNA reads TGTGCCAGCATCCGCGACAGGTTTTCCTACGAGCAGTACTTC.

This clonotype was recorded many times. The chain couples TRBV20-1 to TRBJ2-3, with TRBD2 matching 9 bases. Germline V gene sequence: CDR1 DFQATT, CDR2 SNEGSKA (reference sequence). J gave up 4 bases and V 3 bases, and 5 bases lay outside the gene matches. The CDR3 spans 14 residues. The CDR3 reads CSASSRGGADTQYF. The CDR3 DNA reads TGCAGTGCTAGCTCGCGGGGGGGGGCAGATACGCAGTATTTT.

The table lists this clonotype with many counts. This chain uses TRBV7-6 with TRBJ1-1; TRBD1 is a possible D gene (5 bases). The CDR3 is 14 residues long. The germline V gene has CDR1 SGHVS and CDR2 FNYEAQ. The V end lost 5 bases, the J end lost 4 bases, and 14 bases lay between the germline ends. This CDR3 reads CASSPLGARTEAFF. DNA of the CDR3: TGTGCCAGCAGCCCGCTCGGGGCCCGCACTGAAGCTTTCTTT.

This clonotype occurred many times. The chain combines TRBV7-2 with TRBJ2-5; 7 bases are a match to TRBD1. Germline trimming cut 5 bases from V and 4 bases from J; bases unmatched to any gene: 10. Germline V gene sequence: CDR1 SGHTA, CDR2 FQGNSA. The CDR3 sequence is 15 residues long. The CDR3 reads CASSQGTVRGETQYF. The CDR3 DNA reads TGTGCCAGCAGCCAGGGGACAGTTCGTGGAGAGACCCAGTACTTC.

This clonotype was detected ten times or more. The chain uses TRBV7-8 and TRBJ1-2; D is uncertain. V shed 1 base and J shed 7 bases, with 10 bases lying between them. CDR1 and CDR2 from the germline V gene are SGHVS and FQNEAQ. CDR3 length: 13 amino acids. This chain's CDR3 is CASSLEGAPGYTF. Here the CDR3 DNA reads TGTGCCAGCAGCTTAGAGGGAGCACCTGGCTACACCTTC.

This clonotype showed up many times. The CDR3 sequence is CSVEGRMNTEAFF. The CDR3 nucleotides read TGCAGCGTTGAGGGCAGAATGAACACTGAAGCTTTCTTT. The chain recombines TRBV29-1 with TRBJ1-1, with unresolved D. V dropped 3 bases and J dropped 0 bases, with 8 bases sitting between them. CDR3 size: 13 residues. CDR1 is SQVTM and CDR2 is ANQGSEA in the germline V gene.

There are many counts of this clonotype. This sequence joins TRBV20-1 and TRBJ2-7; D is perhaps TRBD1 (5 bases). The germline V and J ends were trimmed by 0 bases and 1 base, with 16 bases remaining between them. CDR1 is DFQATT and CDR2 is SNEGSKA in the germline V gene (reference sequence). The CDR3 has 16 residues. CDR3 nucleotides: TGCAGTGCTAGAGATTACCACAGACAGCGATCCTACGAGCAGTACTTC. Translated, it gives CSARDYHRQRSYEQYF.

This clonotype was detected ten times or more. V usage is TRBV20-1 and J usage is TRBJ2-2; 16 nucleotides agree with TRBD2. Germline-derived CDR1 and CDR2 are DFQATT and SNEGSKA (reference sequence). The CDR3 is 18 amino acids. J gave up 6 bases and V 2 bases, and 9 bases lay outside the gene matches. CDR3 nucleotides: TGCAGTGCTAGATCCGGGACTAGCGGGAGGGCCGGGGCCGGGGAGCTGTTTTTT. Translating gives CSARSGTSGRAGAGELFF.

This clonotype showed up many times. The V call is TRBV4-1, the J call TRBJ1-3, with 7 bases that match TRBD1. In germline, CDR1 is MGHRA, CDR2 YSYEKL. V lost 4 bases to trimming and J lost 3 bases; unmatched junction nucleotides: 6. The CDR3 totals 15 residues. The CDR3 is CASSPLGGRGNTIYF. The CDR3 DNA follows: TGCGCCAGCAGCCCCCTAGGGGGCCGTGGAAACACCATATATTTT.

In this sample, this clonotype turned up many times. The chain joins TRBV7-6 to TRBJ1-6; 10 bases map to TRBD1. Germline CDR1 is SGHVS and CDR2 is FNYEAQ. Trimming removed 1 base from V and 11 bases from J; junction bases left unmatched: 5. The CDR3 spans 15 residues. CDR3 region: CASSLDDRGQAPLHF. For the CDR3, the DNA is TGTGCCAGCAGCTTAGATGACAGGGGGCAGGCACCCCTCCACTTT.

Many counts were recorded for this clonotype. The chain joins TRBV20-1 to TRBJ2-1; D is uncertain. V lost 3 bases and J 0 bases, leaving 9 bases between the germline ends. CDR3 length: 14 amino acids. CDR1 DFQATT and CDR2 SNEGSKA come from the germline V gene (reference sequence). CDR3 amino acids: CSARDGSSYNEQFF. As DNA, the CDR3 is TGCAGTGCTAGGGACGGTAGCTCCTACAATGAGCAGTTCTTC.

This clonotype was counted ten times or more. The chain links TRBV5-1 to TRBJ2-7; 9 bases are shared with TRBD2. With 4 bases clipped from V and 2 bases from J, the junction kept 7 bases outside the gene matches. The germline V gene encodes CDR1 SGHRS and CDR2 YFSETQ. This CDR3 contains 15 residues. Here the CDR3 DNA reads TGCGCCAGCAGCCAACGCAGCGGGAGGCCCTACGAGCAGTACTTC. This sequence encodes CASSQRSGRPYEQYF.

This clonotype was recorded many times. The chain carries TRBV15 and TRBJ2-4; D might be TRBD2 (5 bases). Between the trimmed V and J ends, which lost 4 bases and 13 bases, there was a span of 20 bases. The CDR3 has 14 amino acids. CDR1 is LNHNV and CDR2 is YYDKDF in the germline V gene (reference sequence). The CDR3: CATSTTFEGAPQYF. The CDR3 DNA reads TGTGCCACCAGCACCACCTTTGAGGGCGCCCCCCAGTACTTC.

This clonotype showed up many times. The chain employs TRBV27 and TRBJ2-3; D is undetermined. The CDR3 extends over 13 amino acids. CDR1 is MNHEY, CDR2 SMNVEV, per germline (reference sequence). Trimming removed 4 bases at V and 2 bases at J, with 7 bases between. The CDR3 spells CASSSADTDTQYF. The CDR3 nucleotides are TGTGCCAGCAGTTCAGCCGACACAGATACGCAGTATTTT.

The table lists this clonotype with many counts. The rearrangement uses TRBV6-1 and TRBJ1-4, with D possibly being TRBD1 (5 bases). V was cut by 1 base and J by 4 bases, with 10 bases left in between. CDR3 size: 15 residues. Looked up from germline, CDR1 is MNHNS and CDR2 is SASEGT. The CDR3: CASSEERGLNEKLFF. The CDR3 DNA sequence: TGTGCCAGCAGTGAAGAGAGGGGTCTTAATGAAAAACTGTTTTTT.

Many counts were recorded for this clonotype. The CDR3 DNA sequence: TGTGCCAGCAGCTTAGGACCCTACCAGAACAATGAGCAGTTCTTC. The encoded protein is CASSLGPYQNNEQFF. J is TRBJ2-1 and V is TRBV7-8; D not resolved. The CDR3 contains 15 residues. V gave up 1 base and J gave up 5 bases, with 12 bases separating them. Germline V lookup: CDR1 SGHVS, CDR2 FQNEAQ.

In its sample, this clonotype was seen many times. The CDR3 region has the DNA TGCAGCGTGGGGACAGGGGTCGGCAATGAGCAGTTCTTC. Residues: CSVGTGVGNEQFF. V usage is TRBV29-1 and J usage is TRBJ2-1; 10 nucleotides match TRBD1. This CDR3 is built from 13 residues. The V segment lost 6 bases and the J segment 6 bases; nucleotides outside the gene matches: 5. Per germline, CDR1 SQVTM and CDR2 ANQGSEA.

This clonotype was picked up many times. The rearrangement links TRBV5-8 to TRBJ1-2; tentatively, D is TRBD1 (5 bases). Trimming stripped 7 bases from V and 4 bases from J, with 14 bases between. This CDR3 spans 13 amino acids. From germline, CDR1 is SGHTS and CDR2 YDEGEE. CDR3 protein: CASRPGKGYGYTF. CDR3 DNA: TGTGCCAGCCGACCAGGGAAGGGCTATGGCTACACCTTC.

Many counts were recorded for this clonotype. The gene calls are TRBV5-8 and TRBJ2-7, with 9 bases that match TRBD2. The ends lost 1 base at V and 2 bases at J; junction bases unmatched: 4. The CDR3 sequence is 15 residues long. The germline gives CDR1 SGHTS, CDR2 YDEGEE. In DNA form, the CDR3 reads TGTGCCAGCAGCTTGTTTAGCGGGAGTACCTACGAGCAGTACTTC. Protein sequence: CASSLFSGSTYEQYF.

This clonotype appeared many times. This chain connects TRBV10-3 to TRBJ2-7; D not resolved. Trimming took 2 bases from V and 0 from J, leaving 5 bases between them. There are 13 residues in the CDR3. Germline V gene sequence: CDR1 ENHRY, CDR2 SYGVKD. CDR3 sequence (DNA): TGTGCCATCAGTGAGGCCGGCTCCTACGAGCAGTACTTC. Translation gives CAISEAGSYEQYF.

This clonotype was counted ten times or more. CDR3 coding DNA: TGTGCCAGCAGTTACTTCCAGTCCAATCAGCCCCAGCATTTT. This gives the protein CASSYFQSNQPQHF. The J gene is TRBJ1-5, the V gene TRBV6-2 or TRBV6-3; D is ambiguous. V shed 1 base and J shed 3 bases, with 7 bases lying between them. Germline CDR1 and CDR2: MNHEY and SVGEGT. The CDR3 covers 14 residues.

This clonotype was counted many times. The genes are TRBV3-1 and TRBJ1-2; no reliable D call. The germline V gene encodes CDR1 LGHDT and CDR2 YNNKEL (reference sequence). Trimming removed 1 base from V and 1 base from J, with 7 bases in between. There are 14 residues in the CDR3. The chain's CDR3 is CASSQVVSNYGYTF. As DNA, the CDR3 is TGTGCCAGCAGCCAAGTTGTCAGTAACTATGGCTACACCTTC.